Listed below are T cell receptor beta chains from one sample, sequenced in a study of cytomegalovirus exposure and HLA in healthy donors. Clones were sequenced by immunoSEQ multiplex PCR, and TCRdb holds only the in-frame ones, with some missing. The listing records about 110,000 clones. Input material: PBMCs. These TCRs come from a man in his late teens or twenties in good health and CMV-seronegative. Both conserved end residues are part of each CDR3. The D gene is left open where the match is weak.

CDR3aa: CASSSLSATDTQYF
CDR3nt: TGTGCCAGCAGTTCACTTAGCGCCACAGATACGCAGTATTTT
v_gene: TRBV2
j_gene: TRBJ2-3
d_gene: .

CDR3aa: CASRGQGTRDEQFF
CDR3nt: TGTGCCAGTCGGGGACAGGGCACGAGGGATGAGCAGTTCTTC
v_gene: TRBV6-1
j_gene: TRBJ2-1
d_gene: TRBD1

CDR3aa: CASSYQGYEKLFF
CDR3nt: TGCGCCAGCAGCTACCAGGGCTATGAAAAACTGTTTTTT
v_gene: TRBV5-1
j_gene: TRBJ1-4
d_gene: .

CDR3aa: CASSRSGSGNEQFF
CDR3nt: TGTGCCAGCAGCCGAAGCGGGAGCGGCAATGAGCAGTTCTTC
v_gene: TRBV6-5
j_gene: TRBJ2-1
d_gene: TRBD2

CDR3aa: CASRQQGQGDTQYF
CDR3nt: TGTGCCAGCAGACAACAGGGGCAGGGAGATACGCAGTATTTT
v_gene: TRBV6-5
j_gene: TRBJ2-3
d_gene: TRBD1

CDR3aa: CASSSPGHLFQETQYF
CDR3nt: TGCGCCAGCAGCTCCCCGGGACACCTTTTCCAAGAGACCCAGTACTTC
v_gene: TRBV4-1
j_gene: TRBJ2-5
d_gene: .

CDR3aa: CASSVSGGSEQYF
CDR3nt: TGTGCCAGCAGCGTTTCAGGGGGCAGCGAGCAGTACTTC
v_gene: TRBV9
j_gene: TRBJ2-7
d_gene: TRBD1

CDR3aa: CASSPGDSGYTF
CDR3nt: TGTGCCAGCAGCCCCGGGGACAGTGGCTACACCTTC
v_gene: TRBV7-8
j_gene: TRBJ1-2
d_gene: TRBD1

CDR3aa: CATKPGQLNYGYTF
CDR3nt: TGTGCCACCAAACCGGGACAGCTTAACTATGGCTACACCTTC
v_gene: TRBV19
j_gene: TRBJ1-2
d_gene: TRBD1

CDR3aa: CASSSVVGGVYQPQHF
CDR3nt: TGCGCCAGCAGCTCCGTGGTTGGGGGGGTTTATCAGCCCCAGCATTTT
v_gene: TRBV5-1
j_gene: TRBJ1-5
d_gene: .

CDR3aa: CASSPQGARSPLHF
CDR3nt: TGTGCCAGCAGCCCACAGGGGGCGCGTTCACCCCTCCACTTT
v_gene: TRBV7-9
j_gene: TRBJ1-6
d_gene: TRBD1

CDR3aa: CASSETGTGADTQYF
CDR3nt: TGTGCCAGCAGCGAGACCGGGACAGGGGCAGATACGCAGTATTTT
v_gene: TRBV6-1
j_gene: TRBJ2-3
d_gene: TRBD1

CDR3aa: CASSPRTSGRSSYEQYF
CDR3nt: TGTGCCAGCAGTCCCAGGACTAGCGGGAGGAGCTCCTACGAGCAGTACTTC
v_gene: TRBV27
j_gene: TRBJ2-7
d_gene: TRBD2

CDR3aa: CASSQVGQEETQYF
CDR3nt: TGTGCCAGCAGCCAAGTGGGGCAGGAAGAGACCCAGTACTTC
v_gene: TRBV14
j_gene: TRBJ2-5
d_gene: .

CDR3aa: CASTIQGSQETQYF
CDR3nt: TGTGCCAGCACAATACAGGGGTCCCAAGAGACCCAGTACTTC
v_gene: TRBV7-9
j_gene: TRBJ2-5
d_gene: TRBD1

CDR3aa: CASSLDLSSTEAFF
CDR3nt: TGTGCCAGCAGCTTGGATCTCTCGAGCACTGAAGCTTTCTTT
v_gene: TRBV5-5
j_gene: TRBJ1-1
d_gene: .

CDR3aa: CASSFQGLEQYF
CDR3nt: TGTGCCAGCAGCTTTCAGGGGCTCGAGCAGTACTTC
v_gene: TRBV5-6
j_gene: TRBJ2-7
d_gene: .

CDR3aa: CASSHQTLAGGYNEQFF
CDR3nt: TGTGCCAGCAGTCACCAGACACTAGCGGGGGGCTACAATGAGCAGTTCTTC
v_gene: TRBV27
j_gene: TRBJ2-1
d_gene: TRBD2

CDR3aa: CASSVQYYGYTF
CDR3nt: TGTGCCAGCAGTGTCCAATACTATGGCTACACCTTC
v_gene: TRBV2
j_gene: TRBJ1-2
d_gene: .

CDR3aa: CASLGQGRQPQHF
CDR3nt: TGTGCCAGCCTAGGACAGGGTCGTCAGCCCCAGCATTTT
v_gene: TRBV6-1
j_gene: TRBJ1-5
d_gene: TRBD1

CDR3aa: CASSLLAGTGELFF
CDR3nt: TGTGCCAGCTCTTTACTAGCGGGCACCGGGGAGCTGTTTTTT
v_gene: TRBV2
j_gene: TRBJ2-2
d_gene: TRBD2